These T cell receptor beta chains were read from a single sample in a study of blood T cell repertoires in COVID-19. TCRdb's copy holds only in-frame clones and misses some; the assay was immunoSEQ multiplex PCR. Found here are more than 150,000 clones, roughly 88% of them singletons; the top ten hold 7.5% to 10%. The sample comprised peripheral blood. The receptors were sampled from a woman older than 75 with acute or convalescent COVID-19. The CDR3 runs from the conserved cysteine through the conserved F or W. A D gene is named only where the DNA matches it firmly. The size entry is marked missing in some rows and otherwise reads once, few, many or a size class.

>NA|TRBV5-1|NA|TRBJ1-6
CASSPPSGDTNSPLHF
TGCGCCAGCAGCCCGCCGAGCGGGGACACTAATTCACCCCTCCACTTT
>NA|TRBV19|NA|TRBJ2-3
CASSINYGSARTDTQYF
TGTGCCAGTAGTATAAACTATGGGAGCGCGAGAACAGATACGCAGTATTTT
>NA|TRBV2|TRBD1|TRBJ2-2
CASRVDRSNTGELFF
TGTGCCAGCAGAGTGGACAGGTCGAACACCGGGGAGCTGTTTTTT
>NA|TRBV7-7|TRBD1|TRBJ2-7
CASSERQGATYEQYF
TGTGCCAGCAGCGAGAGGCAGGGGGCCACTTACGAGCAGTACTTC
>NA|TRBV7-3|TRBD1|TRBJ2-7
CASSLGQGAGNEQYF
TGTGCCAGCAGCCTCGGGCAGGGGGCAGGAAACGAGCAGTACTTC
>NA|TRBV21-1|NA|TRBJ1-5
CASSIRGARQPQHF
TGTGCCAGCTCCATTCGGGGGGCTCGGCAGCCCCAGCATTTT
>NA|TRBV12-5|NA|TRBJ1-5
CASGPLTGYNQPQHF
TGTGCTAGTGGTCCATTAACAGGGTACAATCAGCCCCAGCATTTT
>NA|TRBV2|NA|TRBJ1-5
CASSGGGSNQPQHF
TGTGCCAGCAGTGGGGGGGGCAGCAATCAGCCCCAGCATTTT
>NA|TRBV28|NA|TRBJ1-1
CASSLPGAMNTEAFF
TGTGCCAGCAGTTTGCCAGGGGCCATGAACACTGAAGCTTTCTTT
>once|TRBV5-4|NA|TRBJ1-1
CASSLGQGMNTEAFF
TGTGCCAGCAGCTTGGGTCAGGGGATGAACACTGAAGCTTTCTTT
>NA|TRBV6-2/TRBV6-3|TRBD1|TRBJ2-3
CASSQQGWTDTQYF
TGTGCCAGCAGTCAACAGGGGTGGACAGATACGCAGTATTTT
>NA|TRBV4-1|NA|TRBJ2-7
CASSQVAGQGVGGEQYF
TGCGCCAGCAGCCAAGTAGCCGGACAGGGTGTGGGAGGGGAGCAGTACTTC
>NA|TRBV7-9|TRBD2|TRBJ2-3
CASRLAGMDTQYF
TGTGCCAGCAGACTAGCGGGGATGGATACGCAGTATTTT
>once|TRBV7-8|NA|TRBJ1-5
CASSPGNSPQHF
TGTGCCAGCAGCCCAGGGAACAGCCCCCAGCATTTT
>NA|TRBV6-5|NA|TRBJ1-1
CASSFPGNTEAFF
TGTGCCAGCAGTTTCCCGGGGAACACTGAAGCTTTCTTT
>NA|TRBV14|NA|TRBJ1-1
CASSPFGGYPTEAFF
TGTGCCAGCAGCCCTTTCGGGGGGTACCCCACTGAAGCTTTCTTT
>once|TRBV10-3|TRBD1|TRBJ2-7
CAIRIRGGIDEQYF
TGTGCCATCCGTATTAGAGGGGGCATCGACGAGCAGTACTTC
>NA|TRBV12-1|NA|TRBJ2-1
CASSRVFSDCPYNEQFF
TGTGCCAGCAGCCGAGTTTTTTCGGACTGCCCTTACAATGAGCAGTTCTTC
>NA|TRBV10-3|TRBD1|TRBJ1-5
CAISQGTGDQPQHF
TGTGCCATCAGTCAGGGGACAGGGGATCAGCCCCAGCATTTT
>NA|TRBV9|TRBD2|TRBJ2-1
CASSVGLADLNEQFF
TGTGCCAGCAGCGTAGGACTAGCGGACCTCAATGAGCAGTTCTTC
>NA|TRBV9|TRBD2|TRBJ2-1
CASSNQRGGSYNEQFF
TGTGCCAGCAGCAACCAGCGGGGGGGTTCCTACAATGAGCAGTTCTTC
>NA|TRBV6-5|NA|TRBJ1-2
CASSYGPLGRAGYTF
TGTGCCAGCAGTTACGGCCCCCTGGGCAGGGCCGGCTACACCTTC
>NA|TRBV6-5|NA|TRBJ1-5
CASRQVNNQPQHF
TGTGCCAGCAGGCAGGTCAACAATCAGCCCCAGCATTTT
>NA|TRBV9|TRBD2|TRBJ2-1
CASSVGGSYNEQFF
TGTGCCAGCAGCGTGGGGGGGTCCTACAATGAGCAGTTCTTC
>NA|TRBV7-9|NA|TRBJ1-1
CASSPERRNTEAFF
TGTGCCAGCAGCCCCGAGAGGAGGAACACTGAAGCTTTCTTT
>NA|TRBV5-1|NA|TRBJ2-1
CASARNFDEQFF
TGCGCCAGCGCTAGGAATTTCGATGAGCAGTTCTTC
>NA|TRBV20-1|NA|TRBJ2-5
CSAHREETQYF
TGCAGTGCTCACAGGGAGGAGACCCAGTACTTC
>NA|TRBV27|TRBD1|TRBJ2-7
CASSTPTGNVPLEQYF
TGTGCCAGCAGTACGCCGACAGGGAACGTCCCCCTCGAGCAGTACTTC
>NA|TRBV5-8|TRBD1|TRBJ1-6
CASSQRTGDNSPLHF
TGTGCCAGCAGCCAGCGGACAGGGGACAATTCACCCCTCCACTTT
>few|TRBV11-1|NA|TRBJ1-5
CASSWYEGQPQHF
TGTGCCAGCAGCTGGTACGAGGGTCAGCCCCAGCATTTT
>NA|TRBV18|TRBD1|TRBJ1-2
CASSPWNRGSGNYGYTF
TGTGCCAGCTCACCATGGAACAGGGGGTCGGGGAACTATGGCTACACCTTC
>NA|TRBV3-1/TRBV3-2|TRBD1|TRBJ1-5
CASSHPGQGAGSNQPQHF
TGTGCCAGCAGCCATCCGGGACAGGGGGCTGGTAGCAATCAGCCCCAGCATTTT
>NA|TRBV9|TRBD1|TRBJ2-7
CASSQGDSSYEQYF
TGTGCCAGCAGCCAGGGGGACAGCTCCTACGAGCAGTACTTC
>NA|TRBV21-1|NA|TRBJ2-1
CASSNRDGRGYNEQFF
TGTGCCAGCAGCAATAGGGACGGGAGGGGGTACAATGAGCAGTTCTTC
>NA|TRBV19|TRBD1|TRBJ1-1
CASSITGGTEAFF
TGTGCCAGTAGTATAACAGGGGGAACTGAAGCTTTCTTT
>NA|TRBV6-5|NA|TRBJ2-7
CASSYSSGNSYEQYF
TGTGCCAGCAGTTACTCATCCGGGAACTCCTACGAGCAGTACTTC
>NA|TRBV4-1|TRBD2|TRBJ2-3
CASSQGGLAGGTDTQYF
TGCGCCAGCAGCCAAGGGGGACTAGCGGGAGGCACAGATACGCAGTATTTT
>NA|TRBV5-1|NA|TRBJ2-7
CASSLVGPRSSYEQYF
TGCGCCAGCAGCTTGGTGGGGCCCAGGAGCTCCTACGAGCAGTACTTC
>NA|TRBV4-3|NA|TRBJ1-2
CASSQISTRGGHGYTF
TGCGCCAGCAGCCAGATTTCGACGAGGGGAGGGCATGGCTACACCTTC
>NA|TRBV12-5|TRBD1|TRBJ1-1
CASGFTGGLIYTEAFF
TGTGCTAGTGGTTTTACAGGGGGCTTGATATACACTGAAGCTTTCTTT
>NA|TRBV6-1|NA|TRBJ1-2
CASSEAGTRPYGYTF
TGTGCCAGCAGTGAAGCCGGGACACGACCCTATGGCTACACCTTC
>NA|TRBV29-1|TRBD2|TRBJ2-1
CSVEYFLAGRYNEQFF
TGCAGCGTTGAGTATTTCTTAGCGGGTAGATACAATGAGCAGTTCTTC
>NA|TRBV16|NA|TRBJ1-4
CASSQYGIGGDEKLFF
TGTGCCAGCAGCCAATACGGCATAGGGGGAGACGAAAAACTGTTTTTT
>NA|TRBV20-1|NA|TRBJ2-7
CSAISSYEQYF
TGCAGTGCTATCTCCTCCTACGAGCAGTACTTC
>few|TRBV7-9|NA|TRBJ1-5
CASSLTGGTQPQHF
TGTGCCAGCAGCTTAACGGGGGGTACTCAGCCCCAGCATTTT